The following is a T cell receptor (beta chain) sequence with its context. This sample stems from a study of technical replicates of blood from a few donors. V was cut by 6 bases and J by 0 bases, with 15 bases left in between. Per germline, CDR1 SQVTM and CDR2 ANQGSEA. The CDR3 contains 14 residues. Data came from immunoSEQ multiplex PCR; TCRdb stores just in-frame clones and leaves some out. Seen here are around 85,000 clones, roughly 94% observed once, and the top ten hold roughly 0.25%. The clonotype was recovered from a human donor in good health. Input material: T cells isolated from PBMCs. The J gene is TRBJ2-7, the V gene TRBV29-1, with D possibly matching TRBD2 (6 bases). DNA of the CDR3: TGCAGCGTGGGGGTGGTAGCGGCCTCCTACGAGCAGTACTTC. Translating gives CSVGVVAASYEQYF.